The present T cell receptor beta chain was sequenced within a study of T cell repertoires in cytomegalovirus infection. Study-level information: Public TCR beta signature analysis indicated the presence of both CMV infection and matching HLA type.

One entry per CDR3 protein results from TCRdb running MiXCR on the reads. The table shows hundreds of thousands of distinct CDR3 sequences, with about 42% occurring only once. About this clonotype: Its target is unknown.

V gave up 6 bases and J gave up 7 bases; unmatched junction bases: 7. This CDR3 comprises 15 residues. Germline assignment: CDR1 SGHRS and CDR2 YFSETQ. This TCR was sampled from a human donor in good health (CMV status not recorded). Some clones in this sample may be carry-over from other donors' samples. Here the sequenced sample was cultured PBMCs, taken from culture after CMV antigen stimulation. The chain joins TRBV5-1 to TRBJ1-6; the match to TRBD1 covers 10 bases. DNA for the CDR3: TGCGCCAGCACCACCGGACAGGGGGGAAATTCACCCCTCCACTTT. Translation gives CASTTGQGGNSPLHF. The full variable domain, completed using reference TRBV5-1 and TRBJ1-6, is KAGVTQTPRYLIKTRGQQVTLSCSPISGHRSVSWYQQTPGQGLQFLFEYFSETQRNKGNFPGRFSGRQFSNSRSEMNVSTLELGDSALYLCASTTGQGGNSPLHFGNGTRLTVT.